Listed below are T cell receptor beta chains from one sample, sequenced in a study of beta chain features in type 1 diabetes. Profiled with immunoSEQ multiplex PCR; TCRdb holds only in-frame clones, not every one. Of around 310,000 clones listed, approximately 15% are singletons. The sequenced sample consisted of naive CD4+ T cells from blood. The receptors were sampled from a woman aged 18-29 years with type 1 diabetes. The CDR3 runs from the conserved cysteine through the conserved F or W. Each record gives: V gene, clone size, D gene, J gene, CDR3 protein, CDR3 DNA. A D gene is named only where the DNA matches it firmly. Expanded clones get a size class; other rows say once, few or many, or leave the size out.

v_gene: TRBV5-1
abundance: few
d_gene: .
j_gene: TRBJ1-2
CDR3aa: CASGGDVPYGYTF
CDR3nt: TGCGCCAGCGGGGGGGACGTTCCCTATGGCTACACCTTC

v_gene: TRBV30
abundance: .
d_gene: .
j_gene: TRBJ1-1
CDR3aa: CAWKTDETFF
CDR3nt: TGTGCCTGGAAGACAGATGAGACTTTCTTT

v_gene: TRBV29-1
abundance: few
d_gene: TRBD2
j_gene: TRBJ2-1
CDR3aa: CSVVGLAGIYNEQFF
CDR3nt: TGCAGCGTGGTTGGACTAGCGGGGATCTACAATGAGCAGTTCTTC

v_gene: TRBV30
abundance: few
d_gene: .
j_gene: TRBJ1-3
CDR3aa: CAWKGRGDRVDTIYF
CDR3nt: TGTGCCTGGAAAGGAAGGGGCGACCGAGTGGACACCATATATTTT

v_gene: TRBV2
abundance: few
d_gene: .
j_gene: TRBJ2-5
CDR3aa: CASTQGVAASETQYF
CDR3nt: TGTGCCAGCACCCAAGGGGTGGCGGCATCGGAGACCCAGTACTTC

v_gene: TRBV27
abundance: .
d_gene: TRBD2
j_gene: TRBJ2-5
CDR3aa: CASSSAGTSGYGETQYF
CDR3nt: TGTGCCAGCAGTTCAGCCGGGACTAGCGGTTATGGAGAGACCCAGTACTTC

v_gene: TRBV7-3
abundance: .
d_gene: .
j_gene: TRBJ1-2
CDR3aa: CASSLRGGIAYGYTF
CDR3nt: TGTGCCAGCAGCTTAAGGGGGGGAATAGCCTATGGCTACACCTTC

v_gene: TRBV29-1
abundance: few
d_gene: .
j_gene: TRBJ1-1
CDR3aa: CSVVGAPNTEAFF
CDR3nt: TGCAGCGTTGTCGGAGCCCCGAACACTGAAGCTTTCTTT

v_gene: TRBV29-1
abundance: .
d_gene: .
j_gene: TRBJ1-1
CDR3aa: CSVVVQQNTEAFF
CDR3nt: TGCAGCGTTGTCGTACAGCAGAACACTGAAGCTTTCTTT

v_gene: TRBV18
abundance: .
d_gene: .
j_gene: TRBJ2-2
CDR3aa: CASSPSSRGNTGELFF
CDR3nt: TGTGCCAGCTCACCATCCTCTCGGGGGAACACCGGGGAGCTGTTTTTT

v_gene: TRBV9
abundance: few
d_gene: TRBD2
j_gene: TRBJ2-1
CDR3aa: CASSVRGLGLAGGSRSYNEQFF
CDR3nt: TGTGCCAGCAGCGTAAGAGGTTTGGGGCTAGCGGGAGGATCCCGCTCCTACAATGAGCAGTTCTTC

v_gene: TRBV29-1
abundance: few
d_gene: TRBD2
j_gene: TRBJ2-1
CDR3aa: CSVYLTPTSRIYNEQFF
CDR3nt: TGCAGCGTCTACCTGACACCGACTAGCCGAATTTACAATGAGCAGTTCTTC

v_gene: TRBV5-4
abundance: few
d_gene: .
j_gene: TRBJ1-2
CDR3aa: CASSLGRVQGYGYTF
CDR3nt: TGTGCCAGCAGCTTGGGTCGGGTGCAGGGATATGGCTACACCTTC

v_gene: TRBV19
abundance: few
d_gene: .
j_gene: TRBJ1-1
CDR3aa: CASRRVNTEAFF
CDR3nt: TGTGCCAGCCGGCGGGTGAACACTGAAGCTTTCTTT

v_gene: TRBV6-5
abundance: .
d_gene: .
j_gene: TRBJ1-5
CDR3aa: CASRRGLNQPQHF
CDR3nt: TGTGCCAGCCGCCGCGGTCTCAATCAGCCCCAGCATTTT

v_gene: TRBV7-2
abundance: few
d_gene: .
j_gene: TRBJ2-7
CDR3aa: CASSLGGGRPSYEQYF
CDR3nt: TGTGCCAGCAGCTTAGGCGGAGGTCGGCCGTCCTACGAGCAGTACTTC

v_gene: TRBV28
abundance: .
d_gene: TRBD1
j_gene: TRBJ2-5
CDR3aa: CASNSWGQGQETQYF
CDR3nt: TGTGCCAGCAATTCGTGGGGACAGGGACAAGAGACCCAGTACTTC

v_gene: TRBV5-1
abundance: few
d_gene: .
j_gene: TRBJ2-3
CDR3aa: CASSFGTDTQYF
CDR3nt: TGCGCCAGCAGCTTCGGCACAGATACGCAGTATTTT

v_gene: TRBV29-1
abundance: .
d_gene: TRBD2
j_gene: TRBJ2-7
CDR3aa: CSVSTSGTYEQYF
CDR3nt: TGCAGCGTTTCGACTAGCGGGACCTACGAGCAGTACTTC

v_gene: TRBV19
abundance: .
d_gene: .
j_gene: TRBJ2-3
CDR3aa: CASSRSGSTDTQYF
CDR3nt: TGTGCCAGTAGTAGAAGCGGGAGCACAGATACGCAGTATTTT

v_gene: TRBV29-1
abundance: few
d_gene: TRBD1
j_gene: TRBJ2-3
CDR3aa: CSAGDSHTQYF
CDR3nt: TGCAGCGCAGGGGACAGTCATACGCAGTATTTT

v_gene: TRBV5-1
abundance: few
d_gene: .
j_gene: TRBJ2-7
CDR3aa: CASSLVQGSYEQYF
CDR3nt: TGCGCCAGCAGCTTGGTCCAGGGATCCTACGAGCAGTACTTC

v_gene: TRBV28
abundance: few
d_gene: .
j_gene: TRBJ1-1
CDR3aa: CASSPGTSTEAFF
CDR3nt: TGTGCCAGCAGCCCCGGTACGTCGACTGAAGCTTTCTTT

v_gene: TRBV7-2
abundance: few
d_gene: .
j_gene: TRBJ2-3
CDR3aa: CASSLASRDTQYF
CDR3nt: TGTGCCAGCAGCTTAGCGAGCCGAGATACGCAGTATTTT

v_gene: TRBV11-2
abundance: .
d_gene: TRBD1
j_gene: TRBJ2-6
CDR3aa: CASSGDRVNPFSGANVLTF
CDR3nt: TGTGCCAGCAGCGGGGACAGGGTAAACCCATTCTCTGGGGCCAACGTCCTGACTTTC

v_gene: TRBV5-1
abundance: few
d_gene: TRBD2
j_gene: TRBJ2-7
CDR3aa: CASSSTLAEEQYF
CDR3nt: TGCGCCAGCAGCTCTACGCTAGCGGAAGAGCAGTACTTC

v_gene: TRBV4-2
abundance: .
d_gene: .
j_gene: TRBJ2-7
CDR3aa: CASSQDLGGGTYEQYF
CDR3nt: TGTGCCAGCAGCCAAGACTTGGGGGGAGGAACCTACGAGCAGTACTTC

v_gene: TRBV10-3
abundance: few
d_gene: TRBD1
j_gene: TRBJ2-7
CDR3aa: CAISNGTGGYEQYF
CDR3nt: TGTGCCATCAGTAACGGGACAGGAGGGTACGAGCAGTACTTC

v_gene: TRBV16
abundance: .
d_gene: .
j_gene: TRBJ2-4
CDR3aa: CASSQLPRGGNIQYF
CDR3nt: TGTGCCAGCAGCCAATTACCGCGCGGAGGAAACATTCAGTACTTC

v_gene: TRBV19
abundance: few
d_gene: .
j_gene: TRBJ1-2
CDR3aa: CASSDRPTMNYGYTF
CDR3nt: TGTGCCAGTTCTGACAGGCCTACCATGAACTATGGCTACACCTTC

v_gene: TRBV2
abundance: .
d_gene: TRBD2
j_gene: TRBJ2-3
CDR3aa: CASTGLAGITDTQYF
CDR3nt: TGTGCCAGCACCGGACTAGCGGGAATTACAGATACGCAGTATTTT

v_gene: TRBV20-1
abundance: .
d_gene: .
j_gene: TRBJ2-1
CDR3aa: CSARRAEQFF
CDR3nt: TGCAGTGCTAGACGAGCGGAGCAGTTCTTC

v_gene: TRBV4-1
abundance: few
d_gene: TRBD2
j_gene: TRBJ2-3
CDR3aa: CASSQDLRERRWSTQYF
CDR3nt: TGCGCCAGCAGCCAAGACCTGCGGGAGCGCAGGTGGAGTACGCAGTATTTT

v_gene: TRBV23-1
abundance: .
d_gene: .
j_gene: TRBJ2-2
CDR3aa: CASSQLVVTGELFF
CDR3nt: TGCGCCAGCAGTCAATTGGTAGTCACCGGGGAGCTGTTTTTT

v_gene: TRBV6-5
abundance: few
d_gene: .
j_gene: TRBJ2-3
CDR3aa: CASSYRPGQSTDTQYF
CDR3nt: TGTGCCAGCAGCTACCGCCCTGGACAGAGCACAGATACGCAGTATTTT